This T cell receptor (beta chain) was identified during a study of cytotoxic CD8 clonotypes in ibrutinib-treated CLL. Study as a whole: A mean of around 260,000 productive templates and over 75,000 productive rearrangements was obtained per sample. General observations from the study: Clonality went higher at ibrutinib response and then dropped back toward baseline at progression.

The CDR3 contains 15 residues. The junction had 6 bases not matched to a gene; V was cut back by 3 bases and J by 7 bases. Germline CDR1 and CDR2: KGHSH and LQKENI. Library input was about 2 micrograms of DNA from cryopreserved PBMCs. Depth targeted 1 in 200,000 to 1 in 1 million T cells, averaging roughly 9.7x coverage per clonotype. Profiled with immunoSEQ multiplex PCR; TCRdb holds only in-frame clones, not every one. Here the sample spans 150,000 to 200,000 clones, 70% to 90% being singletons. This clone was detected once. Its antigen is not known. The sample here was PBMCs, taken at disease progression, from a patient treated with ibrutinib. The V call is TRBV18, the J call TRBJ1-2; 12 nucleotides match TRBD1. This receptor was taken from a human donor with chronic lymphocytic leukemia. This chain's CDR3 is CASSPPGQGAVGYTF. The CDR3 bases are TGTGCCAGCTCACCTCCGGGACAGGGGGCGGTTGGCTACACCTTC.